The T cell receptor beta chain described here comes from a study of blood T cell repertoires in COVID-19. Study details: The origin of the acute and convalescent COVID-19 samples was the United States, Italy and Spain.

The table came from immunoSEQ multiplex PCR; TCRdb's copy has only in-frame clones and leaves some out. The table records under 250,000 clones, 80% to 85% of them present only once. This TCR derives from a woman aged 70-85 years with COVID-19, enrolled during active disease. The sample consisted of peripheral blood.

CDR3 DNA: TGTGCCAGCACCTCGGGGGGGCGGGGATTAGGGAACACTGAAGCTTTCTTT. This encodes CASTSGGRGLGNTEAFF. V usage is TRBV11-2 and J usage is TRBJ1-1; a weak D match, TRBD1 (6 bases). V lost 7 bases, J lost 1 base, and 22 bases lay in between. CDR3 length equals 17 residues. Germline V CDR1 and CDR2: SGHAT, FQNNGV. The whole variable domain, filled in from reference TRBV11-2 and TRBJ1-1, reads EAGVAQSPRYKIIEKRQSVAFWCNPISGHATLYWYQQILGQGPKLLIQFQNNGVVDDSQLPKDRFSAERLKGVDSTLKIQPAKLEDSAVYLCASTSGGRGLGNTEAFFGQGTRLTVV.